The sequence of this TCR beta chain was determined in a study of CD8+ T cells in alopecia areata. Study overall: Treated patients were given 5 to 10 mg oral tofacitinib twice daily.

Sequencing relied on a cDNA template that was reverse transcribed from extracted RNA. Repertoires were generated with immunoSEQ multiplex PCR, while TCRdb's copy carries only in-frame clones and drops some. The sample has approximately 150,000 clones; 70% to 90% are singletons. The ends were cut back, 0 bases at V and 4 bases at J, with 7 bases in the middle. This CDR3 contains 13 residues. Germline V gene data show CDR1 as ENHRY and CDR2 as SYGVKD. Sample treatment: oral pan-JAK inhibitor, 5-10 mg twice daily. The genes are TRBV10-3 and TRBJ2-7; D not resolved. The sequence was collected from a human donor with alopecia areata. The sample in question was CD8+ T cells sorted from blood, obtained at week 4, from a patient treated with tofacitinib. CDR3 sequence: CAISESLHYEQYF. In DNA, the CDR3 is TGTGCCATCAGTGAGTCGTTACATTACGAGCAGTACTTC.